The TCR beta chain described here comes from a study of T cell responses to AZD1222 COVID-19 vaccine. This CDR3 has 13 residues. The V end lost 5 bases, the J end lost 6 bases, and 14 bases lay between the germline ends. TCRdb's table, derived via immunoSEQ multiplex PCR, lists solely in-frame clones and lacks some. The sample contains tens of thousands of clones, 70% to 90% of which appear only once. Remarks on this clone: The antigen is not known.

General study results and limits: Reportedly, nearly half the spike-specific TCRs target unmutated variant regions. It was only a handful of AZD1222 recipients who were seropositive at baseline. Among the donors, most were white British and more were female, and clonal diversity was possibly underestimated.

The source is an adult in good health. Sequenced material: peripheral blood, taken on day 0 of AZD1222 vaccination. V is TRBV12-3 or TRBV12-4 and J is TRBJ2-7; unclear D gene. CDR3 amino acids: CASSPTPLSEQYF. CDR3 DNA: TGTGCCAGCAGTCCCACGCCGTTGTCCGAGCAGTACTTC.